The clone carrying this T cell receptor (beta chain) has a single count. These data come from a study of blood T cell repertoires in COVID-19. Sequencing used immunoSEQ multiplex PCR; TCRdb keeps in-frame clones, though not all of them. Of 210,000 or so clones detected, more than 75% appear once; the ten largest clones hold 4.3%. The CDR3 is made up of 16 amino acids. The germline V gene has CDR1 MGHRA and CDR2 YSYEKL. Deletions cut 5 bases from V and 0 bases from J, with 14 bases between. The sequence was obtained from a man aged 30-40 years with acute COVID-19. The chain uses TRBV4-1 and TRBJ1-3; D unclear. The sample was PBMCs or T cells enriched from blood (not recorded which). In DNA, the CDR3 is TGCGCCAGCAGCATCAACGAGGCGGGCTCTGGAAACACCATATATTTT. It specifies CASSINEAGSGNTIYF.